The clone carrying this T cell receptor (beta chain) has a count of ten or more. TCR beta CDR3 region amplification was performed from RNA transcripts. First-round RT-PCR with HTBI primers amplified the TCR CDR3 region. MiXCR, run by TCRdb on the multiplex PCR reads, gives a single entry per CDR3 protein. The repertoire consists of 600,000 to 750,000 distinct CDR3 sequences, with approximately 15% occurring once and the leading ten covering roughly 16%. This sample was taken from a study of T cells in Graves' hyperthyroidism and ophthalmopathy. CDR1 is KGHDR, CDR2 SFDVKD, per germline. The CDR3 runs 21 residues. The V segment lost 5 bases and the J segment 0 bases; nucleotides outside the gene matches: 20.

Sequenced material: blood. J is TRBJ2-1 and V is TRBV24-1; 8 bases agree with TRBD2. The source is a man in his fifties or sixties with Graves' hyperthyroidism. CDR3 DNA sequence: TGTGCCACCAGTGGTCCCGGGGGGGGTTTTGGGGAGGTTAGCTCCTACAATGAGCAGTTCTTC. This codes for CATSGPGGGFGEVSSYNEQFF.